Below are 29 T cell receptor beta chains sequenced from a single sample in a study of blood T cell repertoires in COVID-19. Assay: immunoSEQ multiplex PCR; the TCRdb copy retains only in-frame clones and omits some. The table records 100,000 to 150,000 clones, 75% to 85% of them present only once. The source material was peripheral blood. The receptors derive from a man aged 40-50 years with active or convalescent COVID-19.

This clone was seen only once. The chain links TRBV9 to TRBJ2-5, with TRBD1 matching 9 bases. This CDR3 has 15 amino acids. Germline V lookup: CDR1 SGDLS, CDR2 YYNGEE. V lost 3 bases and J lost 4; bases outside the gene matches: 7. The CDR3 DNA reads TGTGCCAGCAGCGCGATGGGGGACAGGGCAGAGACCCAGTACTTC. Protein product: CASSAMGDRAETQYF.

This chain links TRBV7-2 with TRBJ1-4, with 7 bases aligning to TRBD1. Unmatched junction bases numbered 16, after V lost 5 bases and J lost 4 bases. Germline V lookup: CDR1 SGHTA, CDR2 FQGNSA. CDR3 length: 18 residues. CDR3 in amino acids: CASSPLPLPTGSNEKLFF. The CDR3 DNA follows: TGTGCCAGCAGCCCCTTACCGCTCCCGACAGGGAGTAATGAAAAACTGTTTTTT.

This chain connects TRBV28 to TRBJ1-2; D might be TRBD1 (5 bases). V was trimmed by 4 bases and J by 8 bases, leaving 8 bases between them. The germline CDR1 and CDR2 sequences are MDHEN and SYDVKM. The CDR3 is made up of 11 amino acids. The CDR3 nucleotides are TGTGCCAGCAGTTCAGGGCTAGGCTACACCTTC. Translating gives CASSSGLGYTF.

V is TRBV12-5 and J is TRBJ1-3, with 7 bases lining up with TRBD1. Germline V CDR1 and CDR2: LGHNT, FRNRAP. J was trimmed by 4 bases and V by 1 base; bases with no gene match: 13. The CDR3 covers 18 residues. CDR3 region: CASGLGTGRLGAGNTIYF. In nucleotides, the CDR3 is TGTGCTAGTGGTTTGGGGACAGGACGATTGGGGGCAGGAAACACCATATATTTT.

V usage is TRBV9 and J usage is TRBJ2-1; perhaps TRBD2 as D (5 bases). Germline CDR1 SGDLS, CDR2 YYNGEE. V lost 0 bases to trimming and J lost 10 bases, with 11 bases between them. The CDR3 runs 13 residues. The CDR3 spells CASSVGDSAEQFF. As DNA, the CDR3 is TGTGCCAGCAGCGTAGGAGATAGCGCCGAGCAGTTCTTC. The complete variable domain, with remaining parts taken from reference TRBV9 and TRBJ2-1, reads DSGVTQTPKHLITATGQRVTLRCSPRSGDLSVYWYQQSLDQGLQFLIQYYNGEERAKGNILERFSAQQFPDLHSELNLSSLELGDSALYFCASSVGDSAEQFFGPGTRLTVL.

The V call is TRBV1, the J call TRBJ2-4; TRBD2, as called in the table, went unchecked against the DNA. TRBV1 is a known pseudogene. This CDR3 has 14 residues. Here the CDR3 reads CTSSSGRAKNIQYF. CDR3 coding DNA: TGCACCAGCAGCTCGGGTAGGGCCAAAAACATTCAGTACTTC.

The chain couples TRBV3-1 (or the pseudogene TRBV3-2) to TRBJ2-7, with D tentatively TRBD1 (6 bases). V lost 3 bases and J 9 bases, leaving 12 bases between the germline ends. This CDR3 is 12 amino acids long. CDR1 LGHDT and CDR2 YNNKEL come from the germline V gene (reference sequence). The CDR3 protein is CASSHQTGWQYF. CDR3 coding DNA: TGTGCCAGCAGCCACCAGACAGGCTGGCAGTACTTC.

This clone came up a few times. V gene TRBV6-5 combines with J gene TRBJ1-2; 8 bases fit TRBD1. Germline-derived CDR1 and CDR2 are MNHEY and SVGAGI. After removal of 4 bases from V and 9 bases from J, the junction contained 7 bases not matched to a gene. The CDR3 contains 13 residues. For the CDR3, the DNA is TGTGCCAGCAGTTCCCCGTACAGGGGGAGCTACACCTTC. Translation: CASSSPYRGSYTF.

The chain joins TRBV28 to TRBJ1-5; D is uncertain. CDR1 and CDR2 from the germline V gene are MDHEN and SYDVKM. Trimming left V 4 bases short and J 6 bases short, with 7 bases between. This CDR3 is 12 amino acids long. CDR3 loop: CASSSPGQPQHF. The CDR3 bases are TGTGCCAGCAGTTCCCCCGGTCAGCCCCAGCATTTT.

The count of this clone is one. V gene TRBV28 combines with J gene TRBJ2-7; TRBD2 is a possible D gene (6 bases). The V gene lost 6 bases and the J gene lost 7 bases, with 16 bases spanning the gap. CDR3 length: 13 residues. Germline CDR1 and CDR2: MDHEN and SYDVKM. The CDR3 DNA sequence: TGTGCCAGCAGCCCTTTTGGGACTGCGGAGCAGTACTTC. It specifies CASSPFGTAEQYF.

There are a few counts of this clone. The chain has TRBV6-5 and TRBJ2-5; 8 bases align to TRBD2. Germline loops: CDR1 MNHEY, CDR2 SVGAGI. The junction had 3 bases not matched to a gene; V was cut back by 0 bases and J by 6 bases. The length of the CDR3 is 14 residues. CDR3 coding DNA: TGTGCCAGCAGTTACTCTACTAGCGGACAGACCCAGTACTTC. It encodes CASSYSTSGQTQYF.

V is TRBV9 and J is TRBJ1-1; TRBD1 might be the D (6 bases). Per the germline V gene, CDR1 is SGDLS and CDR2 is YYNGEE. Trimming took off 0 bases at V and 3 bases at J, with 12 bases between the two ends. The length of the CDR3 is 15 residues. In nucleotides, the CDR3 is TGTGCCAGCAGCGTAGAGGCGCGGACAGACACTGAAGCTTTCTTT. Translation gives CASSVEARTDTEAFF.

J is TRBJ1-3 and V is TRBV2; a possible D gene is TRBD1 (5 bases). This CDR3 region has 14 residues. Trimming cost V 5 bases and J 0 bases, with 8 bases left between them. CDR1 is SNHLY and CDR2 is FYNNEI in the germline V gene. The CDR3 sequence: CASSRGSSGNTIYF. As DNA, the CDR3 is TGTGCCAGCAGTAGGGGCTCCTCTGGAAACACCATATATTTT.

This chain connects TRBV5-5 to TRBJ2-5; weak D call: TRBD2 (6 bases). The CDR3 consists of 14 residues. Trimming cost V 0 bases and J 5 bases, with 11 bases left between them. CDR1 is SGHKS, CDR2 YYEKEE, per germline (reference sequence). This CDR3 reads CASSLAGGSETQYF. The CDR3 bases are TGTGCCAGCAGCTTGGCCGGGGGATCGGAGACCCAGTACTTC.

The genes are TRBV9 and TRBJ1-2; 9 nucleotides agree with TRBD1. CDR3 length: 15 residues. Per the germline V gene, CDR1 is SGDLS and CDR2 is YYNGEE. J gave up 6 bases and V 0 bases, and 6 bases lay outside the gene matches. DNA of the CDR3: TGTGCCAGCAGCGTAGACGGACAGGGGAAGGATGGCTACACCTTC. Translating it yields CASSVDGQGKDGYTF. Based on the CDR3 plus reference TRBV9 and TRBJ1-2, the full variable domain is DSGVTQTPKHLITATGQRVTLRCSPRSGDLSVYWYQQSLDQGLQFLIQYYNGEERAKGNILERFSAQQFPDLHSELNLSSLELGDSALYFCASSVDGQGKDGYTFGSGTRLTVV.

This clone has just one count. V usage is TRBV30 and J usage is TRBJ1-5, with 11 bases matching TRBD1. The trim removed 5 bases at V and 3 bases at J, leaving 3 bases unmatched. The CDR3 covers 14 residues. Germline assignment: CDR1 GTSNPN and CDR2 SVGIG (reference sequence). The DNA for the CDR3 is TGTGCCTGGGGACAGGGGGCCATCAATCAGCCCCAGCATTTT. As protein: CAWGQGAINQPQHF.

The rearrangement links TRBV15 to TRBJ2-1, with 8 positions matching TRBD2. Trimming removed 3 bases from V and 2 bases from J; junction bases left unmatched: 6. Germline V gene lookup returns CDR1 LNHNV and CDR2 YYDKDF (reference sequence). This CDR3 is built from 16 residues. The CDR3 sequence is CATSRERERTYNEQFF. CDR3 coding DNA: TGTGCCACCAGCAGGGAGCGGGAGAGAACCTACAATGAGCAGTTCTTC.

This clone has only one observation. V and J are TRBV5-1 and TRBJ2-3; possibly TRBD1 for D (6 bases). Trimming took off 2 bases at V and 6 bases at J, with 13 bases between the two ends. Germline V CDR1 and CDR2: SGHRS, YFSETQ. The CDR3 covers 14 residues. For the CDR3, the DNA is TGCGCCAGCAGCTTACAGGGTGTGAAGGATACGCAGTATTTT. Its translation is CASSLQGVKDTQYF.

The CDR3 DNA is TGCGCCAGCAGTGAGCCTCGCGAGCAGTACTTC. As protein: CASSEPREQYF. The J gene is TRBJ2-7, the V gene TRBV10-2; D unresolved. CDR3 length: 11 residues. CDR1 is WSHSY and CDR2 is SAAADI in the germline V gene. The V and J ends lost 2 bases and 6 bases respectively, with 5 bases between them.

This clone was detected once. The J gene is TRBJ2-5, the V gene TRBV2; possible D gene TRBD2, 6 bases. Trimming removed 2 bases at V and 4 bases at J, with 11 bases between. This CDR3 spans 14 amino acids. Per germline, CDR1 SNHLY and CDR2 FYNNEI. The CDR3 DNA sequence: TGTGCCAGCAGTGAATCTCAGGGAGGAGAGACCCAGTACTTC. The encoded protein is CASSESQGGETQYF.

This clone was observed a handful of times. The chain carries TRBV3-1 (or the pseudogene TRBV3-2) and TRBJ2-3, with 11 bases identical to TRBD2. Germline V gene data show CDR1 as LGHDT and CDR2 as YNNKEL (reference sequence). Germline trimming cut 4 bases from V and 4 bases from J; bases unmatched to any gene: 13. There are 18 residues in the CDR3. CDR3 in DNA: TGTGCCAGCAGCCCGAGAGCCTTAGCGGGAGGGGGCCCAGATACGCAGTATTTT. It codes for CASSPRALAGGGPDTQYF.

This clone was seen a single time. This sequence joins TRBV30 and TRBJ2-5; D might be TRBD2 (6 bases). CDR1 GTSNPN and CDR2 SVGIG come from the germline V gene (reference sequence). This CDR3 is built from 12 residues. Trimming cost V 1 base and J 4 bases, with 7 bases left between them. DNA of the CDR3: TGTGCCTGGAGTGGGGGAGGAGAGACCCAGTACTTC. It specifies CAWSGGGETQYF.

CDR3 DNA sequence: TGTGCCAGCACCGTAACGGGGGCAACTAATGAAAAACTGTTTTTT. Protein: CASTVTGATNEKLFF. The J gene is TRBJ1-4, the V gene TRBV6-5; D is perhaps TRBD1 (5 bases). Germline loops: CDR1 MNHEY, CDR2 SVGAGI. This CDR3 is 15 amino acids long. The V end lost 7 bases, the J end lost 0 bases, and 12 bases lay between the germline ends.

The rearrangement links TRBV30 to TRBJ2-2; TRBD2 is a possible D gene (5 bases). CDR1 and CDR2 from the germline V gene are GTSNPN and SVGIG (reference sequence). Trimming left V 5 bases short and J 4 bases short, with 8 bases between. The CDR3 is 12 amino acids. The CDR3 sequence: CAWGGSTGELFF. In DNA form, the CDR3 reads TGTGCCTGGGGAGGCAGCACCGGGGAGCTGTTTTTT.

DNA of the CDR3: TGCGCCAGCAGTGAGTCTAACAGGGGTTCCTACGAGCAGTACTTC. It yields the protein CASSESNRGSYEQYF. The genes are TRBV10-1 and TRBJ2-7; 7 nucleotides match TRBD1. After removal of 0 bases from V and 1 base from J, the junction contained 3 bases not matched to a gene. Germline CDR1 and CDR2: WNHNN and SYGVQD (reference sequence). This CDR3 has 15 amino acids.

The genes are TRBV7-7 and TRBJ2-5; 9 bases align to TRBD1. This CDR3 comprises 14 residues. Germline V lookup: CDR1 SSHAT, CDR2 FNYEAQ (reference sequence). The CDR3 DNA reads as TGTGCTAGCGGAGCGACAGGGGGTGTTGAGACCCAGTACTTC. Its protein product is CASGATGGVETQYF.

CDR3 protein: CATSDPTGPNQPQHF. Written as DNA, the CDR3 is TGTGCCACCAGTGATCCGACAGGGCCCAATCAGCCCCAGCATTTT. V and J are TRBV24-1 and TRBJ1-5, with 7 bases fitting TRBD1. CDR3 length: 15 residues. Germline values: CDR1 KGHDR, CDR2 SFDVKD. Losses at the gene ends were 3 bases for V and 3 bases for J; bases not matched to a gene: 4.

As DNA, the CDR3 is TGTGCCACCAGAGAAACAGGGTCTAGCACTGAAGCTTTCTTT. It yields the protein CATRETGSSTEAFF. The genes are TRBV24-1 and TRBJ1-1, with a tentative D call TRBD1 (6 bases). Germline CDR1 KGHDR, CDR2 SFDVKD. The V gene lost 7 bases and the J gene lost 4 bases, with 15 bases spanning the gap. This CDR3 contains 14 residues.

The chain recombines TRBV28 with TRBJ1-2, with 7 bases identical to TRBD1. CDR3 length equals 14 residues. V gave up 6 bases and J gave up 9 bases; unmatched junction bases: 13. Germline V gene sequence: CDR1 MDHEN, CDR2 SYDVKM. The DNA for the CDR3 is TGTGCCAGCAGCAATCAGCGACAGGGCATCCGCTACACCTTC. This encodes CASSNQRQGIRYTF.